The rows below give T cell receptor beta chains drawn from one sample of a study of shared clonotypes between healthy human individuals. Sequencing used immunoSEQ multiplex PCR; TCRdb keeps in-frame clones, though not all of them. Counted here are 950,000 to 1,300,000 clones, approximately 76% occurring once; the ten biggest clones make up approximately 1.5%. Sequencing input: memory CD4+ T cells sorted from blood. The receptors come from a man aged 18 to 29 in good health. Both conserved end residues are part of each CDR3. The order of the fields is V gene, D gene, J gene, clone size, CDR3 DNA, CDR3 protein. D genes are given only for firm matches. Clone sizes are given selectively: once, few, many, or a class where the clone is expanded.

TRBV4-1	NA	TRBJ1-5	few	TGCGCCAGCAGCCAAGATCAGGACAGCCGGGGCAATCAGCCCCAGCATTTT	CASSQDQDSRGNQPQHF
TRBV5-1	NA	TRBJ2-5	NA	TGCGCCAGCAGCTCCACAGGGCAAAGGGAGACCCAGTACTTC	CASSSTGQRETQYF
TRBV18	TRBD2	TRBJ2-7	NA	TGTGCCAGCTCACCATCAGGGACTAGCGGCTACGAGCAGTACTTC	CASSPSGTSGYEQYF
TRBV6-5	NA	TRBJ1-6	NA	TGTGCCAGCAGTACGGGCCAGGGTAATTCACCCCTCCACTTT	CASSTGQGNSPLHF
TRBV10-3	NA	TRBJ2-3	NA	TGTGCCATCAGTGACCCCGCCCCAGATACGCAGTATTTT	CAISDPAPDTQYF
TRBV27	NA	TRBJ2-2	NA	TGTGCCAGCAGTAGGGGACAGAACACCGGGGAGCTGTTTTTT	CASSRGQNTGELFF
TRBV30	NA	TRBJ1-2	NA	TGTGCCTGCTTCCGGGACTATAACTATGGCTACACCTTC	CACFRDYNYGYTF
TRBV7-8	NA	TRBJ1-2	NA	TGTGCCAGCAGCTCCACCGGGGGCAGCGGGAGGAGCTACACCTTC	CASSSTGGSGRSYTF
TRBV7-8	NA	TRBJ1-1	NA	TGTGCCAGCACCTCGGCCGTCCTGAACACTGAAGCTTTCTTT	CASTSAVLNTEAFF
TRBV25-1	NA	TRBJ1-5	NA	TGTGCCAGCAGCGTCGGAGGGGGTCAGCCCCAGCATTTT	CASSVGGGQPQHF
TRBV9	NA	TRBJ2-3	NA	TGTGCCAGCAGCCTCCCAGGGGGGGGCACAGATACGCAGTATTTT	CASSLPGGGTDTQYF
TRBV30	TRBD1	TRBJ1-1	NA	TGTGCCTGGAGTGATCGGGACAGGGGGCTCAGCACTGAAGCTTTCTTT	CAWSDRDRGLSTEAFF
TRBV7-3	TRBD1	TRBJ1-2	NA	TGTGCCAGCAGCCCCGGGACAGGAGCCGGCTACACCTTC	CASSPGTGAGYTF
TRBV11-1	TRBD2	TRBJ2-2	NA	TGTGCCAGCAGCTTAGTCACGTTGGGAGGGACCAACACCGGGGAGCTGTTTTTT	CASSLVTLGGTNTGELFF
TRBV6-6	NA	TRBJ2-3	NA	TGTGCCAGCAGTCCCATTTCTAGCGACAGCACAGATACGCAGTATTTT	CASSPISSDSTDTQYF
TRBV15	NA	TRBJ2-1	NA	TGTGCCACCAGCGCCCCCTCCGAGGGACTCGGGCAGTTCTTC	CATSAPSEGLGQFF
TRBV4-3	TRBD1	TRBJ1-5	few	TGCGCCAGCAGCTTGGACAGGGGAGGTAGCAATCAGCCCCAGCATTTT	CASSLDRGGSNQPQHF
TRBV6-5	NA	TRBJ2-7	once	TGTGCCAGCAGTTACGTCGACGAGCAGTACTTC	CASSYVDEQYF
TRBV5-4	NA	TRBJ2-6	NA	TGTGCCAGCAGCTTTGGGCAGGGAAGCCCCTCTGGGGCCAACGTCCTGACTTTC	CASSFGQGSPSGANVLTF
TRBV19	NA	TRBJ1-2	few	TGTGCCAGGGCGACGGAGAGACCCCTTCGTGATGGCTACACCTTC	CARATERPLRDGYTF
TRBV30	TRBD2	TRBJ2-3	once	TGTGCCTGGGGCGGTGGGGGGGAATACACAGATACGCAGTATTTT	CAWGGGGEYTDTQYF
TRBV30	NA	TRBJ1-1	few	TGTGCCTGGTCGACGGTCGCGAACACTGAAGCTTTCTTT	CAWSTVANTEAFF
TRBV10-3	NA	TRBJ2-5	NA	TGTGCCATCAGTTCTGGGGAGGACGAGACCCAGTACTTC	CAISSGEDETQYF
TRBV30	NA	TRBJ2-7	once	TGCGCCTGGGGAGACACCTACGGGCAGTACTTC	CAWGDTYGQYF
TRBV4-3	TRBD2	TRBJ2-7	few	TGCGCCAGCAGCCAAGCGGGAGGGCCCTACGAGCAGTACTTC	CASSQAGGPYEQYF
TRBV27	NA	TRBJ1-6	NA	TGTGCCAGCAGTGGCCGGACGGATAATTCACCCCTCCACTTT	CASSGRTDNSPLHF
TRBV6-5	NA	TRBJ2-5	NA	TGTGCCAGCAGTTACTCTAACAAGCAAGAGACCCAGTACTTC	CASSYSNKQETQYF
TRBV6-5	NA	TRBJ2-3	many	TGTGCCAGCACGGAAGAGGGGGGAAGCACAGATACGCAGTATTTT	CASTEEGGSTDTQYF
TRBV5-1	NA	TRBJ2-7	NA	TGCGCCAGCAGCTTGGTTGGCCACTCGTCCGTGTACTTC	CASSLVGHSSVYF
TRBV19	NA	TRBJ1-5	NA	TGTGCCAGTAGAAGGGGGGCGGAAAGCAATCAGCCCCAGCATTTT	CASRRGAESNQPQHF
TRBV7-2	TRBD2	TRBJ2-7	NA	TGTGCCAGCAGCTTAGCAGCGGGGCTCTACGAGCAGTACTTC	CASSLAAGLYEQYF
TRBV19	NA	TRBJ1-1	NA	TGTGCCAGTAAGACATCAGGAGGGACTGAAGCTTTCTTT	CASKTSGGTEAFF
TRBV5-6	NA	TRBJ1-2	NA	TGTGCCAGCAGCGGACCGGGAGCCCCTCCTGGCTACACCTTC	CASSGPGAPPGYTF
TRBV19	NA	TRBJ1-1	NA	TGTGCCAGTAGTATAGGGATCTCTATCCGGGGCACTGAAGCTTTCTTT	CASSIGISIRGTEAFF
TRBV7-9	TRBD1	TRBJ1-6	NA	TGTGCCAGCAGCTTAGCTCGACAGGGTAGTAATTCACCCCTCCACTTT	CASSLARQGSNSPLHF
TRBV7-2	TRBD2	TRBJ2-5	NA	TGTGCCAGCAGCCTGTGGACTAGCGGGAGGGGGGAGACCCAGTACTTC	CASSLWTSGRGETQYF
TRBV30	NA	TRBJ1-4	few	TGTGCCTGGGGTTATCAGGCTAATGAAAAACTGTTTTTT	CAWGYQANEKLFF
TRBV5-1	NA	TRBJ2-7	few	TGCGCCAGCAGCTTGGATAGGGGGAGAATCTACGAGCAGTACTTC	CASSLDRGRIYEQYF
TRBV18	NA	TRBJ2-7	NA	TGTGCCAGCTCACCTTTCGACAGGCTGGGAAACGAGCAGTACTTC	CASSPFDRLGNEQYF
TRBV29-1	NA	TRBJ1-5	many	TGCAGCGTTGTCTCCGGGGGAGGTCAGCCCCAGCATTTT	CSVVSGGGQPQHF
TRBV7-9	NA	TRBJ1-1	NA	TGTGCCAGCAGCCTTAACCGGGGGGAGAACACTGAAGCTTTCTTT	CASSLNRGENTEAFF
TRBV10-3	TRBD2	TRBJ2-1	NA	TGTGCCATCAGTGAGATGGGACTAGGTGGGGATGAGCAGTTCTTC	CAISEMGLGGDEQFF
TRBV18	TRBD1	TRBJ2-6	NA	TGTGCCAGCTCACCGACAGGGGCAGTCTGGGCCAACGTCCTGACTTTC	CASSPTGAVWANVLTF
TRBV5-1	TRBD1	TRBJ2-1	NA	TGCGCCAGCAGCTCACGACAGGGGGCATCGGGTGAGCAGTTCTTC	CASSSRQGASGEQFF
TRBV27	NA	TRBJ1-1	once	TGTGCCAGCAGTAGGGGACCGGGACGGCGAAACACTGAAGCTTTCTTT	CASSRGPGRRNTEAFF
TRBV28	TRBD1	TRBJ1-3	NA	TGTGCCAGCAGTTCAGGGGGAAGCTCTGGAAACACCATATATTTT	CASSSGGSSGNTIYF
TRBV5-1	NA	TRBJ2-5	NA	TGCGCCAGCAGCTTGGGGGCAGGAGAAGAGACCCAGTACTTC	CASSLGAGEETQYF
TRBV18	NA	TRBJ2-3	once	TGTGCCAGCTCACAGTCGGGGACGGGCACAGATACGCAGTATTTT	CASSQSGTGTDTQYF
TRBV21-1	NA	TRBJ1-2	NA	TGTGCCAGCAGCAAAGCTACGGGACAGTTCTATGGCTACACCTTC	CASSKATGQFYGYTF
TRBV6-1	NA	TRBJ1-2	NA	TGTGCCAGCAGTGAGCCAGGGGCTAACTATGGCTACACCTTC	CASSEPGANYGYTF
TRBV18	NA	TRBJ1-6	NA	TGTGCCAGCTCACGGAATGATAATTCACCCCTCCACTTT	CASSRNDNSPLHF
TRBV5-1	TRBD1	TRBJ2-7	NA	TGCGCCAGCCAGGAGGACAGGGTGGTTTGTTCCTACGAGCAGTACTTC	CASQEDRVVCSYEQYF
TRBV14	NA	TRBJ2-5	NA	TGTGCCAGCAGCCAAGATCGGAGAGGGGTCGGAGAGACCCAGTACTTC	CASSQDRRGVGETQYF
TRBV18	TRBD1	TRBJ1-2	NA	TGTGCCAGCTCACCCGACAGGGGCTACGGCTACACCTTC	CASSPDRGYGYTF
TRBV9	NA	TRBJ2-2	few	TGTGCCAGCAGCGGACAGAACACCGGGGAGCTGTTTTTT	CASSGQNTGELFF
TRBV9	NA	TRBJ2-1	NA	TGTGCCAGCAGCCAAGGGACGACCGGCTCGGGTGAGCAGTTCTTC	CASSQGTTGSGEQFF